A selection of T cell receptor beta chains follows, all from one sample in a study of CD8+ T cells in alopecia areata. This table comes from immunoSEQ multiplex PCR, and its TCRdb copy is limited to in-frame clones, with some not included. The table has roughly 70,000 clones, approximately 29% seen once. Specimen: CD8+ T cells sorted from blood, collected at week 4, from a patient treated with tofacitinib. The receptors shown here come from a human donor with alopecia areata. CDR3s include the opening cysteine and the closing phenylalanine or tryptophan. D genes are given only for firm matches. Part of the rows lack a size; the others show once, few, many or a class for expanded clones.

clone size,J gene,V gene,D gene,CDR3 DNA,CDR3 protein
.,TRBJ1-2,TRBV29-1,.,TGCAGCGTTGAAGGAGACAACAGAGACTATGGCTACACCTTC,CSVEGDNRDYGYTF
.,TRBJ2-5,TRBV28,.,TGTGCCAGCAGCCCACGGGTACTTCGAGAGACCCAGTACTTC,CASSPRVLRETQYF
few,TRBJ2-7,TRBV23-1,TRBD2,TGCGCCAAGGGACTAGCGGGAGGGGTCTACGAGCAGTACTTC,CAKGLAGGVYEQYF
few,TRBJ2-1,TRBV30,TRBD2,TGTGCCTGGAGTGTACTAGCGGGAAATGAGCAGTTCTTC,CAWSVLAGNEQFF
.,TRBJ2-7,TRBV7-2,.,TGTGCCAGCAGGGGGGCTGGTTACGAGCAGTACTTC,CASRGAGYEQYF
.,TRBJ1-1,TRBV11-2,.,TGTGCCAGCAGCTACTACAGGACTCCGAACACTGAAGCTTTCTTT,CASSYYRTPNTEAFF
.,TRBJ2-7,TRBV9,.,TGTGCCAGCAGCGTAGGGGTGGGCCAGGAATACGAGCAGTACTTC,CASSVGVGQEYEQYF
.,TRBJ1-2,TRBV5-6,.,TGTGCCAGCAGCGCAAACAGGGACCCTGGCTACACCTTC,CASSANRDPGYTF
few,TRBJ2-7,TRBV9,TRBD1,TGTGCCAGCACCTTAGGGACAGGGGACTACGAGCAGTACTTC,CASTLGTGDYEQYF
.,TRBJ2-7,TRBV2,TRBD2,TGTGCCAGCAGTACCCCGGGACTAGCGGGAGAAGGGTCCTACGAGCAGTACTTC,CASSTPGLAGEGSYEQYF
few,TRBJ2-7,TRBV9,TRBD2,TGTGCCAGCAGCCGAGAGGGGCTAGCGGGAGACGAGCAGTACTTC,CASSREGLAGDEQYF
.,TRBJ2-2,TRBV5-6,TRBD2,TGTGCCAGCAGCGTAGGACTAGCCGGGGAGCTGTTTTTT,CASSVGLAGELFF
.,TRBJ2-3,TRBV5-1,TRBD1,TGCGCCAGCGGTTCCGGGACAGGGGGCAGGGATACGCAGTATTTT,CASGSGTGGRDTQYF
.,TRBJ2-2,TRBV7-2,.,TGTGCCAGCAGCACTCCCATGGACACCGGGGAGCTGTTTTTT,CASSTPMDTGELFF
few,TRBJ2-7,TRBV29-1,TRBD1,TGCAGCGTTGATGGGGTCAGGGGGCCCGAGCAGTACTTC,CSVDGVRGPEQYF
few,TRBJ2-7,TRBV27,.,TGTGCCAGCAGTTTATCGTCGAGAAACGAGCAGTACTTC,CASSLSSRNEQYF
.,TRBJ2-1,TRBV27,TRBD2,TGTGCCAGCAGTTCAACCGGGACTAGCGGAGTTTGGAATGAGCAGTTCTTC,CASSSTGTSGVWNEQFF
.,TRBJ2-6,TRBV7-9,.,TGTGCCAGCAGCCCCCCCTACTCTGGGGCCAACGTCCTGACTTTC,CASSPPYSGANVLTF
.,TRBJ2-7,TRBV4-1,TRBD2,TGCGCCAGCAGCCTTGGACTAGCGTATACCTACGAGCAGTACTTC,CASSLGLAYTYEQYF
.,TRBJ1-5,TRBV7-9,TRBD1,TGTGCCAGCAGTAGGGGACAGGGTGGGAGCAATCAGCCCCAGCATTTT,CASSRGQGGSNQPQHF
few,TRBJ2-1,TRBV4-1,TRBD2,TGCGCCAGCAGCCAAGAGAGACTAGCGCAGTGGAATGAGCAGTTCTTC,CASSQERLAQWNEQFF
.,TRBJ1-2,TRBV9,.,TGTGCCAGCAGCGGACAACAGGGCGTGTATGGCTACACCTTC,CASSGQQGVYGYTF
.,TRBJ2-7,TRBV7-3,.,TGTGCCAGCAGCTTACGAGCAAACTACGAGCAGTACTTC,CASSLRANYEQYF
few,TRBJ2-1,TRBV28,TRBD2,TGTGCCAGCAGTTCCGGACTAGCGGCTTACAATGAGCAGTTCTTC,CASSSGLAAYNEQFF
many,TRBJ2-1,TRBV6-5,.,TGTGCCAGCAGGGCGGGGTTAAGCTCCTACAATGAGCAGTTCTTC,CASRAGLSSYNEQFF
.,TRBJ1-1,TRBV5-4,.,TGTGCCAGCAGCTTGACTTCCCCGAGCCCTGAAGCTTTCTTT,CASSLTSPSPEAFF
few,TRBJ2-3,TRBV30,.,TGTGCCTGGAGTGTACGACCATTTGCAGATACGCAGTATTTT,CAWSVRPFADTQYF
few,TRBJ2-1,TRBV29-1,.,TGCAGCGTTGATGAGCAGTTCTTC,CSVDEQFF
few,TRBJ2-3,TRBV7-2,TRBD2,TGTGCCAGCAGCCCGAGCGGGGGGGTGTTAGATACGCAGTATTTT,CASSPSGGVLDTQYF
few,TRBJ2-7,TRBV5-1,.,TGCGCCAGCAGCGGTGATGGTTACGAGCAGTACTTC,CASSGDGYEQYF
.,TRBJ1-2,TRBV2,.,TGTGCCGTCCCGGGACTCCAATCCGGTGGCTACACCTTC,CAVPGLQSGGYTF
.,TRBJ2-3,TRBV11-3,.,TGTGCCAGCAGCTACGCACCTTGGGCAGGGTTATCCACAGATACGCAGTATTTT,CASSYAPWAGLSTDTQYF
.,TRBJ2-1,TRBV29-1,.,TGCAGCGTTGAATACACCAATGAGCAGTTCTTC,CSVEYTNEQFF
few,TRBJ2-3,TRBV18,.,TGTGCCAGCTCACTTGGGGATACGCAGTATTTT,CASSLGDTQYF
few,TRBJ2-7,TRBV9,.,TGTGCCAGCAGCCCCCCTGGGCCGAACTGGCACGAGCAGTACTTC,CASSPPGPNWHEQYF
.,TRBJ2-1,TRBV29-1,.,TGCAGCGTCGAGATCAGACAGACTGCATACAATGAGCAGTTCTTC,CSVEIRQTAYNEQFF
.,TRBJ2-5,TRBV11-2,TRBD1,TGTGCCAGCAGCTGGGGGGACAGGGGTGCAGTCTTGGCCCAGTACTTC,CASSWGDRGAVLAQYF
few,TRBJ1-5,TRBV27,.,TGTGCCAGCGGACTCAGGGGAGCGAAGCCCCAGCATTTT,CASGLRGAKPQHF
.,TRBJ1-2,TRBV29-1,.,TGCAGCGCCCCCAGGGATCTGGGTGGCTACACCTTC,CSAPRDLGGYTF
few,TRBJ1-2,TRBV29-1,TRBD1,TGCAGCGTCCCGGGACAGCAGGGCGGCTACACCTTC,CSVPGQQGGYTF
.,TRBJ2-7,TRBV9,.,TGTGCCAGCAGCGTAGATGTGCCTCAAGCGGAGCAGTACTTC,CASSVDVPQAEQYF
once,TRBJ2-1,TRBV2,TRBD2,TGTGCCAGCAGTGTGCCCCTAGCGGGGCTCTACAATGAGCAGTTCTTC,CASSVPLAGLYNEQFF
few,TRBJ1-1,TRBV7-9,TRBD1,TGTGCCAGCAGGGCGACAGGGTACACTGAAGCTTTCTTT,CASRATGYTEAFF
.,TRBJ2-7,TRBV25-1,TRBD1,TGTGCCAGCGACACCGGACAGGCCCCTGTTGAGCAGTACTTC,CASDTGQAPVEQYF
few,TRBJ1-2,TRBV29-1,.,TGCAGCGTTGTTGAACAGTATAACTATGGCTACACCTTC,CSVVEQYNYGYTF
.,TRBJ2-1,TRBV7-8,.,TGTGCCAGCAGCTTAGAACTTAGAAACAATGAGCAGTTCTTC,CASSLELRNNEQFF
few,TRBJ2-6,TRBV7-9,.,TGTGCCAGCAGCTACACAGGGATCGGGGCCAACGTCCTGACTTTC,CASSYTGIGANVLTF
few,TRBJ2-7,TRBV14,.,TGTGCCAGCAGCCCTTTCGACTCCTACGAGCAGTACTTC,CASSPFDSYEQYF
few,TRBJ2-3,TRBV7-3,TRBD1,TGTGCCAGCAGCTGGACAGGACGCACAGATACGCAGTATTTT,CASSWTGRTDTQYF
.,TRBJ2-1,TRBV30,TRBD1,TGTGCCTGGAGTCAGGGGGTTAATGAGCAGTTCTTC,CAWSQGVNEQFF
few,TRBJ1-2,TRBV29-1,.,TGCAGCGTTGGTTCAGGCGGAGTGCATGGCTACACCTTC,CSVGSGGVHGYTF
.,TRBJ2-7,TRBV29-1,TRBD2,TGCAGCGTTGAGGGAGCTAGCGGCAGCTCCTACGAGCAGTACTTC,CSVEGASGSSYEQYF
.,TRBJ2-2,TRBV5-1,TRBD1,TGCGCCAGCAGCTGGACAGGGGGTTCGGCCGGGGAGCTGTTTTTT,CASSWTGGSAGELFF